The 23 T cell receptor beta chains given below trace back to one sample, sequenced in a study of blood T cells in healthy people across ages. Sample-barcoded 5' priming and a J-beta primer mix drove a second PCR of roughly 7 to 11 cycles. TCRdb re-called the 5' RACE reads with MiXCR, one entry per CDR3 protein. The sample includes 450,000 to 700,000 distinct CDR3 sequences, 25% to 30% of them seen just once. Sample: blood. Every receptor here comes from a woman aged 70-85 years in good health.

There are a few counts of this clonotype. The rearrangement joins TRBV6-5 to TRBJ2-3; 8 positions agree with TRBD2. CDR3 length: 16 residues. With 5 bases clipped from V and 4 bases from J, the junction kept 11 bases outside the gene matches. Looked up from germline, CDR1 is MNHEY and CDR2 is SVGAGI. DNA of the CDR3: TGTGCCAGCAGTAGAAGCGGGGGTTTTAGGTCAGATACGCAGTATTTT. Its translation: CASSRSGGFRSDTQYF.

CDR3 nucleotides: TGCGCCAGCAGCCGAGAACCGGGGACGTCATACAATGAGCAGTTCTTC. Its translation: CASSREPGTSYNEQFF. The chain joins TRBV4-3 to TRBJ2-5; either TRBD1 or TRBD2 may fit D (5 bases each). The tail of the sequence fits TRBJ2-1 better, so the J call may be wrong. The CDR3 is 16 amino acids. Germline V gives CDR1 LGHNA, CDR2 YSLEER.

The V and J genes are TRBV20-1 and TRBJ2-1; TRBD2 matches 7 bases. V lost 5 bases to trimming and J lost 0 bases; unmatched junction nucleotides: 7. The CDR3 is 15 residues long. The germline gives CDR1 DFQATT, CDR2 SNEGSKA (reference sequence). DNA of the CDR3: TGCAGTGCTGCCCGCGGGGGTGGCTCCTACAATGAGCAGTTCTTC. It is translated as CSAARGGGSYNEQFF.

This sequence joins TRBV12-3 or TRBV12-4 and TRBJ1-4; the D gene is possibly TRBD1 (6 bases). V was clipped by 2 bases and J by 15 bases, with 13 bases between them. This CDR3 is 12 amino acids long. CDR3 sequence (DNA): TGTGCCAGCAGTTTAAGGGACACAAGCGTGTTTTTT. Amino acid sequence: CASSLRDTSVFF.

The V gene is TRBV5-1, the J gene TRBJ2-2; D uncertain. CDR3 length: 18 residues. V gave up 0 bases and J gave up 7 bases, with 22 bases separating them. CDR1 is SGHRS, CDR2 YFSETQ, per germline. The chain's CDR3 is CASSLGIIREVRGGELFF. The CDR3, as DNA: TGCGCCAGCAGCTTGGGGATAATCCGAGAGGTCAGAGGCGGGGAGCTGTTTTTT.

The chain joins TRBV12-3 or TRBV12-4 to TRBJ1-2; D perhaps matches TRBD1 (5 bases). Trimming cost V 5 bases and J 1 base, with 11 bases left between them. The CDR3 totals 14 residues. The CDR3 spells CASSLLRGNYGYTF. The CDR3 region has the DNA TGTGCCAGCAGTCTACTAAGGGGTAACTATGGCTACACCTTC.

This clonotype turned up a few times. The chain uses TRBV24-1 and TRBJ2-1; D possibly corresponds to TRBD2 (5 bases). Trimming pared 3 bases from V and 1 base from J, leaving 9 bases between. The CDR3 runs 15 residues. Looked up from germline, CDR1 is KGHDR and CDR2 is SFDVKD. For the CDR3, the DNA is TGTGCCACCAGTGATCGCGGGTCATCCTACAATGAGCAGTTCTTC. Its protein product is CATSDRGSSYNEQFF.

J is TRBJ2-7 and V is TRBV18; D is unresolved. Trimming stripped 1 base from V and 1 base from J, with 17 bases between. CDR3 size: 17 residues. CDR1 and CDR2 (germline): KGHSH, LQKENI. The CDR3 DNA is TGTGCCAGCTCACCACAATCTGCGTTTGAGTTATCCTACGAGCAGTACTTC. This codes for CASSPQSAFELSYEQYF.

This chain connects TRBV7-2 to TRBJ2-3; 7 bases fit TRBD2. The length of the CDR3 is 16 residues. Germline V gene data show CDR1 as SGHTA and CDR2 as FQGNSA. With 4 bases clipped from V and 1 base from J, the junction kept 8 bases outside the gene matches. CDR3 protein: CASSSRGGVGTDTQYF. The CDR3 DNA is TGTGCCAGCAGCTCCCGTGGGGGGGTGGGCACAGATACGCAGTATTTT.

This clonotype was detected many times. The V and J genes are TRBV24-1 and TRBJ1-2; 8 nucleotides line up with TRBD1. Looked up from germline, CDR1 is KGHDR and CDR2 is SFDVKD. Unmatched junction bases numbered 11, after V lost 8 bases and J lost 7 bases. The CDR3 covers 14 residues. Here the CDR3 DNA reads TGTGCCACCAAAGGGACAGGCCCCCTGGGTGGCTACACCTTC. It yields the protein CATKGTGPLGGYTF.

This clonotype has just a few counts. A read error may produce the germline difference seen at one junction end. The CDR3 reads CASSDVSVGGGAYQGTQYF. The CDR3 DNA sequence: TGCGCCAGCAGTGATGTTAGCGTTGGCGGGGGGGCGTACCAAGGGACCCAGTACTTC. This chain joins TRBV10-2 and TRBJ2-5, with 9 bases matching TRBD2. The CDR3 sequence is 19 residues long. The germline V gene encodes CDR1 WSHSY and CDR2 SAAADI.

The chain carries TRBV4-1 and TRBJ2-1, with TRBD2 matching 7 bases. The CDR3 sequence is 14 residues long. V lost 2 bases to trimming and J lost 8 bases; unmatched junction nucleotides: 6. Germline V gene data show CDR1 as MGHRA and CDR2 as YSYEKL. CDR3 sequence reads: CASSQLRLAHEQFF. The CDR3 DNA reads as TGCGCCAGCAGCCAACTGCGACTAGCTCATGAGCAGTTCTTC.

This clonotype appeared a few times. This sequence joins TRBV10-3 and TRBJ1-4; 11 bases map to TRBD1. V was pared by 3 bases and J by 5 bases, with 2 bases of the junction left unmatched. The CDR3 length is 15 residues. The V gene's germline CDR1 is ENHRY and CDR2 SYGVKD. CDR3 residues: CAISDGTGGNEKLFF. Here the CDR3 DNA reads TGTGCCATCAGTGACGGGACAGGGGGGAATGAAAAACTGTTTTTT.

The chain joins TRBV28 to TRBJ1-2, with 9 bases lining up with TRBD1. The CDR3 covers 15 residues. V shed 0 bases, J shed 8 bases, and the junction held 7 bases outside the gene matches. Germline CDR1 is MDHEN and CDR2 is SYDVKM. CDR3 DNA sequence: TGTGCCAGCAGTTTATGGGAACAGGGGGCTCAAGGCTACACCTTC. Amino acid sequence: CASSLWEQGAQGYTF.

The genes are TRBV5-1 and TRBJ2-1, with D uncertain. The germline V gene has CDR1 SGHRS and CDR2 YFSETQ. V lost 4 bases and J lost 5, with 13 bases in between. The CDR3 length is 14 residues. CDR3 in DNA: TGCGCCAGCAGCCCACTCCCACTGGACAATGAGCAGTTCTTC. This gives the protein CASSPLPLDNEQFF.

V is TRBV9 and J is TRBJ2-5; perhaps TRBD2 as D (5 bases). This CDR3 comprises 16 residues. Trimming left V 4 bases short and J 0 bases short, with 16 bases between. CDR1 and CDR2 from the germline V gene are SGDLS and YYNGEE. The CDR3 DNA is TGTGCCAGCAGCCCTTACGCGGGCAGCCACCAAGAGACCCAGTACTTC. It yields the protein CASSPYAGSHQETQYF.

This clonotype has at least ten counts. The CDR3 DNA reads as TGTGCCAGCAGTCCCGACCTGAACACTGAAGCTTTCTTT. This translates into CASSPDLNTEAFF. The V gene is TRBV28, the J gene TRBJ1-1; D unclear. V was clipped by 5 bases and J by 0 bases, with 7 bases between them. Germline V lookup: CDR1 MDHEN, CDR2 SYDVKM. This CDR3 region has 13 residues. Using reference TRBV28 and TRBJ1-1 for the parts outside the CDR3, the full variable domain is DVKVTQSSRYLVKRTGEKVFLECVQDMDHENMFWYRQDPGLGLRLIYFSYDVKMKEKGDIPEGYSVSREKKERFSLILESASTNQTSMYLCASSPDLNTEAFFGQGTRLTVV.

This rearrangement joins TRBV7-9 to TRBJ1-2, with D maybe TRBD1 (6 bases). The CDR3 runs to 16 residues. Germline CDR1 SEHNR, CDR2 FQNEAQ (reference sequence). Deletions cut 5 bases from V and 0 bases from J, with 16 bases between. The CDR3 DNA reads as TGTGCCAGCAGCCCAGTGAGGGGGGCTGCTAACTATGGCTACACCTTC. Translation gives CASSPVRGAANYGYTF.

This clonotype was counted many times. CDR3 residues: CASSYRRNTEAFF. CDR3 in DNA: TGTGCCAGCAGTTATAGGCGGAACACTGAAGCTTTCTTT. The chain recombines TRBV6-2 or TRBV6-3 with TRBJ1-1; D is unclear. The CDR3 has 13 amino acids. CDR1 and CDR2 (germline): MNHEY, SVGEGT. The germline V and J ends were trimmed by 3 bases and 1 base, with 6 bases remaining between them.

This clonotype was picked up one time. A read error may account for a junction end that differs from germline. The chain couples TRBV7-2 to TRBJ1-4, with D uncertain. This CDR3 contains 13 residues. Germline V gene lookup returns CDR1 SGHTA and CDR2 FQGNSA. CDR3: CASSLGRFEKLLF. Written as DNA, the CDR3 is TGTGCCAGCAGCTTGGGCCGGTTTGAAAAACTGCTTTTT.

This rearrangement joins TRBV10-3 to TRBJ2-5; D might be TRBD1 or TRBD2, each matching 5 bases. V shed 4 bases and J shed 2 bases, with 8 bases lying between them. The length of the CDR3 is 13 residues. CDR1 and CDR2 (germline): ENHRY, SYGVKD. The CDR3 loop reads CAISGDGQETQYF. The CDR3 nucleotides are TGTGCCATCAGTGGGGACGGTCAAGAGACCCAGTACTTC.

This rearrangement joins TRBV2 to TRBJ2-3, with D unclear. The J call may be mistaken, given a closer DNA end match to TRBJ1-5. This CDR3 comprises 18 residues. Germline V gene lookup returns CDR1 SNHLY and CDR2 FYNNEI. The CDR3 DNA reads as TGTGCCAGCAGTGAAGTATCGTTTACAACTCGAGTCACAGATACGCAGCATTTT. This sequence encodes CASSEVSFTTRVTDTQHF.

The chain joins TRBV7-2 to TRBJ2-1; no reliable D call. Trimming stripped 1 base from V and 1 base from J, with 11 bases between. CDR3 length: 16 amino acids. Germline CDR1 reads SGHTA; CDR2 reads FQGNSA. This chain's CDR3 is CASSLGVSFSYNEQFF. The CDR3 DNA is TGTGCCAGCAGCTTAGGGGTCAGCTTTTCCTACAATGAGCAGTTCTTC.